Given below is one TCR beta chain in context. The antigen is not known. The data were taken from a study of cytomegalovirus exposure and HLA in healthy donors. Study-level results: Common viral pathogens seemed to be connected with several of the most significant clusters, according to a later analysis. When analyzed later, a missense DCLRE1C variant was found to be linked to TCR beta V- and J-gene trimming. The study recorded around 160 TCR beta chains that were cytomegalovirus-associated.

Primers for the PCR totalled 60 Vbeta and 13 Jbeta. Measured with immunoSEQ multiplex PCR; TCRdb has only the in-frame clones, and not every one. The sample has about 130,000 clones, over 75% seen once. Nominally healthy donors provided the samples, though records likely missed some immune exposures. This TCR was recovered from a man aged 50 to 59 in good health and CMV-seronegative. Sequencing input: PBMCs.

CDR3 loop: CASSPMIRGTDTQYF. For the CDR3, the DNA is TGTGCCAGCTCACCGATGATACGGGGCACAGATACGCAGTATTTT. V and J are TRBV18 and TRBJ2-3; D remains ambiguous. Looked up from germline, CDR1 is KGHSH and CDR2 is LQKENI. Between the trimmed V and J ends, which lost 3 bases and 1 base, there was a span of 11 bases. This CDR3 region has 15 residues.